The next 29 T cell receptor beta chains were all read from a single sample in a study of long-term antiretroviral therapy in people with HIV (dated by TCRdb to the early 2020s). The immunoSEQ hsTCRB v3.0 assay was used at survey level resolution to sequence the TRB variable region. This is the immuneACCESS table as TCRdb keeps it, with only in-frame sequences that have V and J called. A part of the clones is gone; compared with another copy, unresolved V genes explain less than half, and the rest is unexplained. The sample includes about 27,000 clones, with 85% observed a single time. The ten largest clones represent under 9.5% of the sample. The sequenced sample was unsorted PBMCs, obtained 2.3 years after starting antiretroviral therapy. These receptors came from a man aged 40-55 years with HIV.

The chain links TRBV10-3 to TRBJ1-1; the match to TRBD1 covers 8 bases. This CDR3 is built from 15 residues. Germline-derived CDR1 and CDR2 are ENHRY and SYGVKD. The V and J ends lost 5 bases and 2 bases, in that order; junction bases with no gene match: 7. The CDR3 DNA sequence: TGTGCCATCAGTCCTGGACAGGGACGAAACACTGAAGCTTTCTTT. It encodes CAISPGQGRNTEAFF.

As for this clone: The germline gene is not matched at one end of the junction; a read error may be the cause. The rearrangement links TRBV10-3 to TRBJ2-7, with D possibly TRBD1 on 6 matching bases. The length of the CDR3 is 11 residues. Germline CDR1 ENHRY, CDR2 SYGVKD. The DNA of the CDR3 is TGTGCCATCAGTGAGGCCGGGACACCCCGCTTC. Translated: CAISEAGTPRF.

The gene calls are TRBV6-1 and TRBJ2-7; D ambiguous. Germline CDR1 reads MNHNS; CDR2 reads SASEGT. The CDR3 covers 12 residues. Trimming cost V 9 bases and J 5 bases, with 14 bases left between them. DNA for the CDR3: TGTGCCAGTACAGCTTATCGTCACGAGCAGTACTTC. Its protein is CASTAYRHEQYF.

The chain links TRBV7-9 to TRBJ2-7; tentative D call: TRBD2 (5 bases). The CDR3 is made up of 14 amino acids. V dropped 4 bases and J dropped 1 base, with 11 bases sitting between them. In germline, CDR1 is SEHNR, CDR2 FQNEAQ (reference sequence). The CDR3 region is CASSSSGESYEQYF. DNA of the CDR3: TGTGCCAGCAGCTCCTCCGGGGAATCCTACGAGCAGTACTTC.

The V call is TRBV6-1, the J call TRBJ2-7; D is perhaps TRBD1 (6 bases). CDR3 length equals 14 residues. The germline V gene encodes CDR1 MNHNS and CDR2 SASEGT. Trimming removed 1 base at V and 6 bases at J, with 13 bases between. The CDR3 region has the DNA TGTGCCAGCAGTGAAGGGCCAGGGGACGGCGAGCAGTACTTC. It encodes CASSEGPGDGEQYF.

This chain connects TRBV10-2 to TRBJ1-2, with D unresolved. Germline V gives CDR1 WSHSY, CDR2 SAAADI. This CDR3 has 12 amino acids. The germline V and J ends were trimmed by 10 bases and 7 bases, with 16 bases remaining between them. This chain's CDR3 is CAILHQEGGYTF. The CDR3 DNA reads TGCGCCATCCTACATCAAGAAGGTGGCTACACCTTC.

This chain links TRBV5-6 with TRBJ2-7; TRBD1 matches 7 bases. There are 13 residues in the CDR3. Germline V gives CDR1 SGHDT, CDR2 YYEEEE. The ends lost 4 bases at V and 6 bases at J; junction bases unmatched: 7. CDR3 bases: TGTGCCAGCAGCAATGCACAGGGGAGCGAGCAGTACTTC. Translated: CASSNAQGSEQYF.

This sequence joins TRBV2 and TRBJ1-5; 12 positions match TRBD1. The CDR3 runs to 20 residues. CDR1 is SNHLY and CDR2 is FYNNEI in the germline V gene. V lost 5 bases and J lost 2; bases outside the gene matches: 16. Here the CDR3 reads CASSLEPGQGAVVGNQPQHF. The CDR3, as DNA: TGTGCCAGCAGTCTAGAACCGGGACAGGGGGCCGTAGTGGGCAATCAGCCCCAGCATTTT.

This clone appeared a few times. The chain is built from TRBV6-5 and TRBJ2-7, with TRBD1 identical over 8 bases. This CDR3 is 14 amino acids long. The V gene end was trimmed by 5 bases and the J gene end by 7 bases; junction bases not matched to a gene: 10. Germline V gives CDR1 MNHEY, CDR2 SVGAGI. The CDR3 DNA reads TGTGCCAGCAGTCTCGGACAGGGTTTGGAGGAGCAGTACTTC. It yields the protein CASSLGQGLEEQYF.

This chain links TRBV18 with TRBJ1-2; 7 nucleotides agree with TRBD1. Unmatched junction bases numbered 6, after V lost 5 bases and J lost 3 bases. This CDR3 is built from 14 residues. CDR1 KGHSH and CDR2 LQKENI come from the germline V gene. CDR3 residues: CASSSTGDYYGYTF. CDR3 DNA sequence: TGTGCCAGCTCATCCACAGGGGACTACTATGGCTACACCTTC.

V and J are TRBV4-1 and TRBJ2-7, with 7 bases identical to TRBD1. Germline-derived CDR1 and CDR2 are MGHRA and YSYEKL. V dropped 4 bases and J dropped 4; count of bases not matched to a gene: 7. The CDR3 has 14 amino acids. The CDR3 protein is CASSPGQTLYEQYF. DNA for the CDR3: TGCGCCAGCAGCCCGGGACAGACACTATACGAGCAGTACTTC.

The J gene is TRBJ2-2, the V gene TRBV10-2, with 11 bases matching TRBD2. Per germline, CDR1 WSHSY and CDR2 SAAADI. Trimming cost V 4 bases and J 1 base; bases outside gene matches: 8. This CDR3 spans 18 amino acids. CDR3 in DNA: TGCGCCAGCAGTGGATTTAGCGGGAGGGCCCGGAACACCGGGGAGCTGTTTTTT. Its translation is CASSGFSGRARNTGELFF.

The V and J genes are TRBV19 and TRBJ1-2; 8 bases are a match to TRBD1. Germline V gives CDR1 LNHDA, CDR2 SQIVND (reference sequence). The V gene end was trimmed by 6 bases and the J gene end by 5 bases; junction bases not matched to a gene: 5. CDR3 size: 13 residues. This CDR3 reads CASRDRGGYGYTF. The CDR3 bases are TGTGCCAGTAGAGACAGGGGTGGGTATGGCTACACCTTC.

J is TRBJ2-7 and V is TRBV4-2, with 8 bases lining up with TRBD2. The CDR3 spans 18 residues. Trimming removed 4 bases from V and 2 bases from J; junction bases left unmatched: 16. Germline lookup yields CDR1 LGHNA and CDR2 YNFKEQ. CDR3: CASSPVSGGGGNPYEQYF. CDR3 DNA: TGTGCCAGCAGCCCTGTAAGTGGGGGCGGGGGGAATCCCTACGAGCAGTACTTC.

This clone occurred once. The chain has TRBV4-2 and TRBJ2-3; D gene uncertain. CDR1 is LGHNA and CDR2 is YNFKEQ in the germline V gene. The CDR3 is 13 residues long. The V and J ends lost 5 bases and 6 bases respectively, with 12 bases between them. This CDR3 reads CASSKSHGDTQYF. The CDR3, as DNA: TGTGCCAGCAGCAAATCGCACGGGGATACGCAGTATTTT.

The V and J genes are TRBV6-6 and TRBJ1-2; D remains ambiguous. The CDR3 sequence is 13 residues long. Germline CDR1 and CDR2: MNHNY and SVGAGI (reference sequence). Trimming took 9 bases from V and 5 from J, leaving 16 bases between them. Written as DNA, the CDR3 is TGTGCCAGTAGAGTGGCGTTATGGTATGGCTACACCTTC. It encodes CASRVALWYGYTF.

The genes are TRBV7-8 and TRBJ1-5, with D hard to call. V was cut by 4 bases and J by 4 bases, with 14 bases left in between. Germline V CDR1 and CDR2: SGHVS, FQNEAQ. The CDR3 spans 15 residues. The CDR3 DNA reads TGTGCCAGCAGCTCTACCGGACGGGGAAATCAGCCCCAGCATTTT. Its protein product is CASSSTGRGNQPQHF.

V and J are TRBV7-6 and TRBJ1-4; the D is unclear. The CDR3 totals 13 residues. Trimming removed 8 bases at V and 8 bases at J, with 15 bases between. Germline V CDR1 and CDR2: SGHVS, FNYEAQ. The CDR3 coding sequence is TGTGCCAGCTCCACCCGGCAGGCGGAAAAACTGTTTTTT. Translated, it gives CASSTRQAEKLFF.

The chain uses TRBV5-4 and TRBJ2-7; D unclear. Germline CDR1 is SGHNT and CDR2 is YYREEE (reference sequence). Between the trimmed V and J ends, which lost 0 bases and 0 bases, there was a span of 7 bases. The CDR3 runs 14 residues. CDR3 nucleotides: TGTGCCAGCAGCTTGGACAGATACTCCTACGAGCAGTACTTC. It is translated as CASSLDRYSYEQYF.

The V and J genes are TRBV15 and TRBJ2-2; TRBD1 agrees at 7 bases. Per germline, CDR1 LNHNV and CDR2 YYDKDF (reference sequence). This CDR3 contains 14 residues. The V segment lost 6 bases and the J segment 8 bases; nucleotides outside the gene matches: 9. The CDR3 region has the DNA TGTGCCACCAGTCTATACCGGGACAGAGGGGAGCTGTTTTTT. The encoded protein is CATSLYRDRGELFF. The full variable domain, rest sourced from reference TRBV15 and TRBJ2-2, is DAMVIQNPRYQVTQFGKPVTLSCSQTLNHNVMYWYQQKSSQAPKLLFHYYDKDFNNEADTPDNFQSRRPNTSFCFLDIRSPGLGDTAMYLCATSLYRDRGELFFGEGSRLTVL.

The chain is built from TRBV27 and TRBJ1-2; tentatively, D is TRBD1 (6 bases). The V gene lost 6 bases and the J gene lost 0 bases, with 14 bases spanning the gap. The CDR3 totals 15 residues. The germline V gene has CDR1 MNHEY and CDR2 SMNVEV (reference sequence). Here the CDR3 DNA reads TGTGCCAGCAGATCTCTGGGGGCGGCTAACTATGGCTACACCTTC. As protein: CASRSLGAANYGYTF.

The genes are TRBV2 and TRBJ2-2; D unclear. Per the germline V gene, CDR1 is SNHLY and CDR2 is FYNNEI. With 1 base removed from V and 2 bases from J, the gap between germline ends came to 11 bases. The CDR3 sequence is 16 residues long. CDR3 nucleotide sequence: TGTGCCAGCAGTGAAGGAGGAAGAATCAACACCGGGGAGCTGTTTTTT. Amino acids: CASSEGGRINTGELFF. Full variable domain (missing parts from reference TRBV2 and TRBJ2-2): EPEVTQTPSHQVTQMGQEVILRCVPISNHLYFYWYRQILGQKVEFLVSFYNNEISEKSEIFDDQFSVERPDGSNFTLKIRSTKLEDSAMYFCASSEGGRINTGELFFGEGSRLTVL.

CDR3 region: CASRWTGSYEQYF. Here the CDR3 DNA reads TGTGCCAGCAGGTGGACAGGGAGCTACGAGCAGTACTTC. The J gene is TRBJ2-7, the V gene TRBV2; TRBD1 matches 8 bases. Germline V gives CDR1 SNHLY, CDR2 FYNNEI. The V gene end was trimmed by 6 bases and the J gene end by 3 bases; junction bases not matched to a gene: 4. The CDR3 runs to 13 residues.

The chain has TRBV7-9 and TRBJ2-3; the match to TRBD2 covers 11 bases. Per the germline V gene, CDR1 is SEHNR and CDR2 is FQNEAQ (reference sequence). The V and J ends lost 5 bases and 4 bases, in that order; junction bases with no gene match: 11. CDR3 length: 17 amino acids. The CDR3 here is CASSKLLAGVYPDTQYF. The CDR3 DNA reads as TGTGCCAGCAGCAAATTACTAGCGGGAGTTTACCCAGATACGCAGTATTTT.

The V call is TRBV6-1, the J call TRBJ1-6; maybe TRBD1 (6 bases). CDR3 length: 16 residues. Looked up from germline, CDR1 is MNHNS and CDR2 is SASEGT. V dropped 1 base and J dropped 6 bases, with 13 bases sitting between them. Written as DNA, the CDR3 is TGTGCCAGCAGTGAAGTAAGGGCAGGGGCTAATTCACCCCTCCACTTT. This encodes CASSEVRAGANSPLHF.

The gene calls are TRBV18 and TRBJ2-3; weak D call: TRBD2 (6 bases). The V gene lost 5 bases and the J gene lost 0 bases, with 9 bases spanning the gap. Germline V CDR1 and CDR2: KGHSH, LQKENI. The CDR3 runs 14 residues. Here the CDR3 reads CASSGGLSTDTQYF. The CDR3 region has the DNA TGTGCCAGCTCAGGAGGGCTTAGCACAGATACGCAGTATTTT.

This chain uses TRBV11-3 with TRBJ2-3; D gene uncertain. In germline, CDR1 is SGHNT, CDR2 YENEEA. This CDR3 has 14 amino acids. Trimming removed 4 bases from V and 3 bases from J, with 11 bases in between. The CDR3 bases are TGTGCCAGCAGCTCCTCCCTCGAGACAGATACGCAGTATTTT. Translating gives CASSSSLETDTQYF.

This rearrangement joins TRBV11-2 to TRBJ2-7; 12 bases align to TRBD1. The CDR3 has 15 residues. Germline CDR1 reads SGHAT; CDR2 reads FQNNGV. V shed 5 bases and J 6 bases; nucleotides not matched to a gene: 8. CDR3 residues: CASSRPGQGAGEQYF. The CDR3 DNA reads as TGTGCCAGCAGCCGCCCGGGACAGGGGGCTGGCGAGCAGTACTTC. Full variable domain (rest looked up from reference TRBV11-2 and TRBJ2-7): EAGVAQSPRYKIIEKRQSVAFWCNPISGHATLYWYQQILGQGPKLLIQFQNNGVVDDSQLPKDRFSAERLKGVDSTLKIQPAKLEDSAVYLCASSRPGQGAGEQYFGPGTRLTVT.

The chain couples TRBV5-1 to TRBJ2-2, with 7 bases matching TRBD1. The trim removed 2 bases at V and 1 base at J, leaving 2 bases unmatched. The CDR3 is 15 amino acids. Germline CDR1 is SGHRS and CDR2 is YFSETQ. The CDR3 DNA follows: TGCGCCAGCAGCTTCTGGGACAGGAACACCGGGGAGCTGTTTTTT. It encodes CASSFWDRNTGELFF.